Listed below are T cell receptor beta chains from one sample, sequenced in a study of blood T cell repertoires in COVID-19. Method: immunoSEQ multiplex PCR; TCRdb's copy keeps in-frame clones and lacks some. The table has some 190,000 clones, roughly 83% seen once. Source material: PBMCs or T cells enriched from blood (not recorded which). The origin of the receptors is a woman aged 30 to 39 who had recovered from COVID-19. CDR3s include the opening cysteine and the closing phenylalanine or tryptophan. Fields, in order: D gene, V gene, J gene, CDR3 length, clone size, CDR3 DNA, CDR3 protein. The D gene is left open where the match is weak. Clone sizes are given selectively: once, few, many, or a class where the clone is expanded.

>TRBD2|TRBV27|TRBJ2-7|15|NA
TGTGCCAGCAGACCCCCTAGCGGGAGACCGGCCGAGCAGTACTTC
CASRPPSGRPAEQYF
>TRBD1|TRBV4-1|TRBJ2-3|15|NA
TGCGCCAGCAGCCAACGCACAGGGGGCTCGGATACGCAGTATTTT
CASSQRTGGSDTQYF
>TRBD2|TRBV6-6|TRBJ2-2|16|few
TGTGCCAGCAGAACTCCCGGGACTAAATACACCGGGGAGCTGTTTTTT
CASRTPGTKYTGELFF
>TRBD2|TRBV7-2|TRBJ2-3|16|NA
TGTGCCAGCAGCCTTGGACTAGCGGTAAGCACAGATACGCAGTATTTT
CASSLGLAVSTDTQYF
>TRBD2|TRBV24-1|TRBJ2-5|15|NA
TGTGCCACCAGTGATTCTCGGGGGGTCCAAGAGACCCAGTACTTC
CATSDSRGVQETQYF
>NA|TRBV5-1|TRBJ1-3|16|NA
TGCGCCAGCAGCCCGTCGACAGGACAGTTAGGAAACACCATATATTTT
CASSPSTGQLGNTIYF
>TRBD2|TRBV5-1|TRBJ2-7|16|NA
TGCGCCAGCAGCCCCATCCAAGCGGGAGGCTCCTACGAGCAGTACTTC
CASSPIQAGGSYEQYF
>TRBD1|TRBV15|TRBJ2-7|15|once
TGTGCCACCAGCAGAGATCGACAGGGAATCTACGAGCAGTACTTC
CATSRDRQGIYEQYF
>TRBD2|TRBV28|TRBJ2-7|22|NA
TGTGCCAGCAGTTCGGCCGGGACAGGGAGGCCTAGCGGGAGGGGGAGCTCCTACGAGCAGTACTTC
CASSSAGTGRPSGRGSSYEQYF
>TRBD1|TRBV7-8|TRBJ1-6|15|many
TGTGCCAGCAGCTTACCCCCGACAGGGGGTAGACCCCTCCACTTT
CASSLPPTGGRPLHF
>TRBD2|TRBV7-6|TRBJ2-1|13|NA
TGTGCCAGCAGCTTGGGTGGAGCGGGAGAGCAGTTCTTC
CASSLGGAGEQFF
>NA|TRBV6-5|TRBJ2-7|14|NA
TGTGCCAGCAGTTACTCGGCAGGGGCGTACGAGCAGTACTTC
CASSYSAGAYEQYF
>TRBD1|TRBV4-1|TRBJ1-2|15|few
TGCGCCAGCAGCCGCTCCGGGGACAGGTCAAAGGGCTACACCTTC
CASSRSGDRSKGYTF
>TRBD1|TRBV6-2/TRBV6-3|TRBJ2-5|14|few
TGTGCCAGCAGTGCCGGGACAGGGAGGGAGACCCAGTACTTC
CASSAGTGRETQYF
>TRBD2|TRBV30|TRBJ2-5|15|NA
TGTGCCTGGAGTTCCAGACTAGCGGGGTTGGAGACCCAGTACTTC
CAWSSRLAGLETQYF
>NA|TRBV4-2|TRBJ1-2|14|NA
TGTGCCAGCAGCCAAGGCCAAACACTCGGGGGCTACACCTTC
CASSQGQTLGGYTF
>NA|TRBV19|TRBJ1-1|10|NA
TGTGCCAGTAAACAGGGTGAAGCTTTCTTT
CASKQGEAFF
>TRBD1|TRBV2|TRBJ1-2|18|few
TGTGCCAGCAGTGAAGCGCCGGGACAGGGGGCGAATAACTATGGCTACACCTTC
CASSEAPGQGANNYGYTF
>NA|TRBV5-1|TRBJ2-7|13|NA
TGCGCCAGCAGCTTGGGCGGTCTCTACGAGCAGTACTTC
CASSLGGLYEQYF
>TRBD1|TRBV2|TRBJ1-5|15|few
TGTGCCAGCAGTTATCTCCCCTCAGGGGGCGGACCCCAGCATTTT
CASSYLPSGGGPQHF
>NA|TRBV11-2|TRBJ2-2|14|NA
TGTGCCAGCAGCCGGGGTCCACAAGGCCGGGAGCTGTTTTTT
CASSRGPQGRELFF
>TRBD1|TRBV5-1|TRBJ2-1|16|NA
TGCGCCAGCAGCTTAACAACGGGACAGGGCTACAATGAGCAGTTCTTC
CASSLTTGQGYNEQFF
>NA|TRBV2|TRBJ2-3|17|NA
TGTGCCAGCATCCAAAGTGAGACCCTTAGCGGCACAGATACGCAGTATTTT
CASIQSETLSGTDTQYF
>NA|TRBV19|TRBJ2-5|19|NA
TGTGCCAGTAGTCTCAGATCCGGGGGAAACAAGGGCGCAGAGGAGACCCAGTACTTC
CASSLRSGGNKGAEETQYF
>TRBD1|TRBV6-6|TRBJ2-5|12|NA
TGTGCCAGCAGCCCGGACAGGGCCCCGTCGTACTTC
CASSPDRAPSYF
>TRBD1|TRBV3-1/TRBV3-2|TRBJ1-3|15|NA
TGTGCCAGCAGCCAATCGCCGGGACAGGGAAGTTCAAGGTATTTT
CASSQSPGQGSSRYF
>NA|TRBV24-1|TRBJ2-5|14|NA
TGTGCCACCAGTGATTTGAGGGGCTGGGAGACCCAGTACTTC
CATSDLRGWETQYF
>TRBD1|TRBV10-3|TRBJ1-4|12|once
TGTGCCATCAGTGTGACAGGGGAAAAACTGTTTTTT
CAISVTGEKLFF
>NA|TRBV15|TRBJ1-5|15|NA
TGTGCCACCAGCCCAGCAGGGCCCTTAAATCAGCCCCAGCATTTT
CATSPAGPLNQPQHF
>NA|TRBV6-5|TRBJ2-5|13|few
TGTGCCAGCAGATTTGGACAGTTTACGGCCCAGTACTTC
CASRFGQFTAQYF
>NA|TRBV9|TRBJ1-2|14|few
TGTGCCAGCAGCGTAGATTACGGGACAAATGGCTACACCTTC
CASSVDYGTNGYTF
>NA|TRBV6-5|TRBJ1-2|13|NA
TGTGCCAGCAGTTATAAGAAACTCGGTGGCTACACCTTC
CASSYKKLGGYTF
>NA|TRBV7-9|TRBJ2-3|18|NA
TGTGCCAGCAGCCGGACAGGGAGGGGAGCGGGCCCCACAGATACGCAGTATTTT
CASSRTGRGAGPTDTQYF
>NA|TRBV24-1|TRBJ1-5|14|NA
TGTGCCACCAGTGGGAGTCTTCGCAATCAGCCCCAGCATTTT
CATSGSLRNQPQHF
>TRBD1|TRBV11-2|TRBJ1-1|14|NA
TGTGCCAGCATCCAGGGGGCGGGAAGGACTGAAGCTTTCTTT
CASIQGAGRTEAFF
>TRBD1|TRBV3-1/TRBV3-2|TRBJ1-2|14|NA
TGTGCCAGCAGGCCCCGGGACAGGGGGCAAGGCTACACCTTC
CASRPRDRGQGYTF
>TRBD1|TRBV12-3/TRBV12-4|TRBJ2-7|13|NA
TGTGCCAGCAGTTCCGGGACAGCCTACGAGCAGTACTTC
CASSSGTAYEQYF
>NA|TRBV3-1/TRBV3-2|TRBJ1-5|15|NA
TGTGCCAGCAGCCAAGATCGTGGGACATATCAGCCCCAGCATTTT
CASSQDRGTYQPQHF
>NA|TRBV2|TRBJ1-2|12|once
TGTGCCAGCTTCACAGGGTTTGATGGCTACACCTTC
CASFTGFDGYTF
>TRBD2|TRBV2|TRBJ2-4|16|NA
TGTGCCAGCAGCCCGACTAGCGGGAGCGCCAAAAACATTCAGTACTTC
CASSPTSGSAKNIQYF
>NA|TRBV30|TRBJ1-2|10|NA
TGTGCCTTTGAGGGCTATGGCTACACCTTC
CAFEGYGYTF
>TRBD1|TRBV19|TRBJ2-7|14|once
TGTGCCAGTAAAAATACGGGACAGCACTACGAGCAGTACTTC
CASKNTGQHYEQYF
>TRBD1|TRBV28|TRBJ2-2|16|NA
TGTGCCAGCAGTATACTACCGACAGGGGGATACGGGGAGCTGTTTTTT
CASSILPTGGYGELFF